The sequence of this T cell receptor beta chain was determined in a study of cytotoxic CD8 clonotypes in ibrutinib-treated CLL. Study in general: Once patients had received a median 12 months of treatment, range 6 to 36, response samples were obtained. The study, taken as a whole, reports: Clonality measured at baseline exceeded age-matched healthy donors, tracking circulating CD8+ T-cell counts.

Method: immunoSEQ multiplex PCR; TCRdb's copy keeps in-frame clones and lacks some. The sample contains approximately 100,000 clones, approximately 80% of which appear only once. Genomic DNA for TCR beta libraries, around 2 micrograms, came from cryopreserved PBMCs. As regards this clone: Its antigen is as yet unknown.

CDR1 and CDR2 from the germline V gene are SGHRS and YFSETQ. CDR3 length: 16 amino acids. J gave up 1 base and V 0 bases, and 4 bases lay outside the gene matches. The sample consisted of PBMCs, taken after 12 months of ibrutinib treatment. This TCR was sampled from a human donor with chronic lymphocytic leukemia. The chain recombines TRBV5-1 with TRBJ2-3, with TRBD2 matching 8 bases. The CDR3 protein is CASSLAGGPGTDTQYF. CDR3 DNA: TGCGCCAGCAGCTTGGCGGGGGGGCCTGGCACAGATACGCAGTATTTT.